What follows are 21 T cell receptor beta chains derived from one specimen sequenced in a study of CD8 T cells in acute hepatitis C reinfection. Assay used: immunoSEQ multiplex PCR; TCRdb lists only in-frame clones, some missing. Of fewer than 40,000 clones listed, 70% to 90% are singletons. Time point here: naive CD8 control sorted from an acute-time-point sample. The source material was naive CD8+ T cells from PBMCs. These receptors were obtained from a woman younger than 35 who spontaneously cleared hepatitis C infection.

This chain links TRBV6-1 with TRBJ1-2, with a tentative D call TRBD1 (5 bases). There are 13 residues in the CDR3. V lost 6 bases, J lost 5 bases, and 13 bases lay in between. CDR1 is MNHNS, CDR2 SASEGT, per germline. The CDR3 sequence is CASRPGTVYGYTF. CDR3 sequence (DNA): TGTGCCAGCAGGCCGGGGACCGTGTATGGCTACACCTTC.

The chain joins TRBV7-8 to TRBJ1-1; maybe TRBD1 (6 bases). V lost 1 base and J lost 1, with 13 bases in between. Looked up from germline, CDR1 is SGHVS and CDR2 is FQNEAQ. The CDR3 runs to 16 residues. As DNA, the CDR3 is TGTGCCAGCAGCTTAGGGGCCCGACAGGAGAACACTGAAGCTTTCTTT. It codes for CASSLGARQENTEAFF.

As regards this clone: Other DNA sequences within the sample encode an identical CDR3. This chain links TRBV13 with TRBJ2-7; 13 bases agree with TRBD2. Trimming at V came to 4 bases and at J to 3 bases, leaving 9 bases not matched to a gene. Germline loops: CDR1 PRHDT, CDR2 FYEKMQ (reference sequence). The CDR3 has 17 amino acids. The CDR3 spells CASSYKGLAGVHYEQYF. In nucleotides, the CDR3 is TGTGCCAGCAGCTACAAAGGACTAGCGGGGGTACACTACGAGCAGTACTTC.

This clone was seen a single time. The CDR3 DNA reads TGTGCCAGCAGCTTAGCGAGTACGAGGGAGGGTTACAATGAGCAGTTCTTC. Amino acid sequence: CASSLASTREGYNEQFF. The chain couples TRBV7-6 to TRBJ2-1; 7 bases agree with TRBD2. The germline V gene has CDR1 SGHVS and CDR2 FNYEAQ. The trim removed 0 bases at V and 4 bases at J, leaving 9 bases unmatched. The CDR3 runs 17 residues.

The genes are TRBV9 and TRBJ2-6; D ambiguous. In germline, CDR1 is SGDLS, CDR2 YYNGEE. The CDR3 extends over 15 amino acids. The ends were cut back, 2 bases at V and 0 bases at J, with 6 bases in the middle. The CDR3 bases are TGTGCCAGCAGCGTTTATGGCTCTGGGGCCAACGTCCTGACTTTC. Its translation: CASSVYGSGANVLTF.

The J gene is TRBJ2-7, the V gene TRBV6-5, with TRBD2 as a possible D gene (6 bases). The germline V gene encodes CDR1 MNHEY and CDR2 SVGAGI. V lost 0 bases and J lost 2, with 14 bases in between. This CDR3 comprises 16 residues. CDR3 region: CASSYSKLASTYEQYF. In nucleotides, the CDR3 is TGTGCCAGCAGTTACTCGAAACTAGCTTCGACCTACGAGCAGTACTTC.

This clone is a singleton in its sample. The rearrangement joins TRBV5-1 to TRBJ2-1, with D unclear. The CDR3 length is 13 residues. Deletions cut 4 bases from V and 3 bases from J, with 8 bases between. CDR1 is SGHRS, CDR2 YFSETQ, per germline. CDR3 nucleotide sequence: TGCGCCAGCAGCCCGGACCGCTACAATGAGCAGTTCTTC. Translating gives CASSPDRYNEQFF. Full variable domain (rest looked up from reference TRBV5-1 and TRBJ2-1): KAGVTQTPRYLIKTRGQQVTLSCSPISGHRSVSWYQQTPGQGLQFLFEYFSETQRNKGNFPGRFSGRQFSNSRSEMNVSTLELGDSALYLCASSPDRYNEQFFGPGTRLTVL.

The chain links TRBV14 to TRBJ1-4; D uncertain. The CDR3 covers 14 residues. Germline values: CDR1 SGHDN, CDR2 FVKESK. V lost 4 bases to trimming and J lost 3 bases, with 9 bases between them. The CDR3 DNA reads TGTGCCAGCAGCCCCAGTGCCCCTAATGAAAAACTGTTTTTT. Encoded protein: CASSPSAPNEKLFF.

V and J are TRBV9 and TRBJ1-3; D not resolved. CDR1 is SGDLS, CDR2 YYNGEE, per germline. The CDR3 has 15 residues. Trimming cost V 0 bases and J 0 bases, with 7 bases left between them. Here the CDR3 reads CASSVGGSSGNTIYF. CDR3 DNA: TGTGCCAGCAGCGTAGGGGGAAGCTCTGGAAACACCATATATTTT.

The rearrangement joins TRBV11-2 to TRBJ2-1, with TRBD2 as a possible D gene (6 bases). The CDR3 contains 15 residues. Germline loops: CDR1 SGHAT, CDR2 FQNNGV. The V gene lost 1 base and the J gene lost 0 bases, with 7 bases spanning the gap. In nucleotides, the CDR3 is TGTGCCAGCAGCTTAGCCGGGAGCTCCTACAATGAGCAGTTCTTC. Translated: CASSLAGSSYNEQFF.

This sequence joins TRBV4-1 and TRBJ1-3; no clear D. This CDR3 has 13 residues. Germline CDR1 is MGHRA and CDR2 is YSYEKL. Trimming removed 4 bases at V and 8 bases at J, with 12 bases between. CDR3 nucleotides: TGCGCCAGCAGCCTGACCCCAGAAGACACCATATATTTT. It yields the protein CASSLTPEDTIYF.

The chain carries TRBV14 and TRBJ2-1, with D possibly TRBD2 on 5 matching bases. Germline V gene lookup returns CDR1 SGHDN and CDR2 FVKESK. This CDR3 has 17 amino acids. V was trimmed by 2 bases and J by 6 bases, leaving 20 bases between them. CDR3 DNA sequence: TGTGCCAGCAGCCAATACTCATTAGCCGAGGGCCTCAATGAGCAGTTCTTC. The encoded protein is CASSQYSLAEGLNEQFF.

The count of this clone is one. The V call is TRBV5-1, the J call TRBJ1-1, with 7 bases matching TRBD1. V was clipped by 4 bases and J by 6 bases; unmatched bases: 6. There are 13 residues in the CDR3. Germline V gene sequence: CDR1 SGHRS, CDR2 YFSETQ. This CDR3 is CASSEGTDPEAFF. The CDR3 nucleotides read TGCGCCAGCAGCGAAGGGACAGACCCTGAAGCTTTCTTT.

To note about this clone: No DNA is shown, since the ends of the CDR3 on it are uncertain; the CDR3 is the one TCRdb lists. The V and J genes are TRBV6-1 and TRBJ2-1; the D segment call TRBD2 is taken from the table without a DNA check. The germline V gene has CDR1 MNHNS and CDR2 SASEGT. The CDR3 totals 11 residues, both ends included. The CDR3 here is CASSVAGGAFF.

This clone was detected a few times. The chain recombines TRBV27 with TRBJ1-3; D unresolved. The CDR3 sequence is 15 residues long. The germline V and J ends were trimmed by 0 bases and 10 bases, with 16 bases remaining between them. Germline V gene data show CDR1 as MNHEY and CDR2 as SMNVEV (reference sequence). Written as DNA, the CDR3 is TGTGCCAGCAGTTTATCTCAAGATCCGGTTGCAACCATATATTTT. It specifies CASSLSQDPVATIYF.

The rearrangement links TRBV5-6 to TRBJ2-1, with TRBD2 matching over 11 bases. This CDR3 contains 16 residues. Germline CDR1 SGHDT, CDR2 YYEEEE. V gave up 4 bases and J gave up 1 base; unmatched junction bases: 4. The CDR3 region has the DNA TGTGCCAGCAGCGGCGGGACTAGCGGTTCCTACAATGAGCAGTTCTTC. Translated, it gives CASSGGTSGSYNEQFF.

J is TRBJ1-1 and V is TRBV7-9; perhaps TRBD1 as D (6 bases). The V and J ends lost 5 bases and 8 bases respectively, with 12 bases between them. Germline V gene lookup returns CDR1 SEHNR and CDR2 FQNEAQ (reference sequence). The length of the CDR3 is 12 residues. This CDR3 reads CASSVPGTEAFF. DNA of the CDR3: TGTGCCAGCAGCGTTCCCGGGACAGAAGCTTTCTTT.

The chain links TRBV4-1 to TRBJ2-1, with 12 nucleotides matching TRBD2. The germline gives CDR1 MGHRA, CDR2 YSYEKL. This CDR3 has 18 residues. Trimming took 3 bases from V and 2 from J; bases not matched to a gene: 8. In DNA, the CDR3 is TGCGCCAGCAGCCACCCGATTGGGACTAGCGGGCCCTACAATGAGCAGTTCTTC. It is translated as CASSHPIGTSGPYNEQFF.

The table lists this clone with a count of one. The chain uses TRBV5-1 and TRBJ1-1; possible D gene TRBD1, 5 bases. The CDR3 spans 13 residues. The germline CDR1 and CDR2 sequences are SGHRS and YFSETQ. Trimming pared 2 bases from V and 1 base from J, leaving 6 bases between. CDR3 sequence reads: CASSFQGNTEAFF. The CDR3 DNA follows: TGCGCCAGCAGCTTTCAGGGGAACACTGAAGCTTTCTTT.

CDR3 sequence reads: CASSLDTYEQYF. CDR3 DNA: TGTGCCAGCAGCTTAGACACGTACGAGCAGTACTTC. This chain joins TRBV11-2 and TRBJ2-7; D ambiguous. V lost 0 bases, J lost 4 bases, and 4 bases lay in between. Per germline, CDR1 SGHAT and CDR2 FQNNGV. CDR3 length: 12 residues. The whole variable domain, filled in from reference TRBV11-2 and TRBJ2-7, reads EAGVAQSPRYKIIEKRQSVAFWCNPISGHATLYWYQQILGQGPKLLIQFQNNGVVDDSQLPKDRFSAERLKGVDSTLKIQPAKLEDSAVYLCASSLDTYEQYFGPGTRLTVT.

The gene calls are TRBV7-3 and TRBJ2-3, with D tentatively TRBD2 (5 bases). CDR1 is SGHTA and CDR2 is FQGTGA in the germline V gene. The CDR3 has 14 amino acids. V lost 1 base and J 1 base, leaving 6 bases between the germline ends. CDR3 nucleotide sequence: TGTGCCAGCAGCTTAAACGGGGGCACAGATACGCAGTATTTT. Protein: CASSLNGGTDTQYF.